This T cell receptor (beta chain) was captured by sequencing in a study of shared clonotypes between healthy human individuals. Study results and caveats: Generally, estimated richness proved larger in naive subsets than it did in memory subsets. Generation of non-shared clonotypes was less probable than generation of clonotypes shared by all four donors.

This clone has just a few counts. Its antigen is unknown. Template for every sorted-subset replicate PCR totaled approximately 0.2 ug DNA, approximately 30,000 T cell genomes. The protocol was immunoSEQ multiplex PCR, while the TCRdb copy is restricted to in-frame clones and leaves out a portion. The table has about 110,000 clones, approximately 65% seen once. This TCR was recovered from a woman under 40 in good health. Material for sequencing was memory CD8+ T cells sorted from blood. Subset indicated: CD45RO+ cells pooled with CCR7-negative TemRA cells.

The CDR3 sequence: CASSYDRKGYTF. CDR3 bases: TGTGCCAGCAGTTACGACAGGAAGGGCTACACCTTC. The rearrangement links TRBV6-6 to TRBJ1-2; D is perhaps TRBD1 (6 bases). CDR1 and CDR2 (germline): MNHNY, SVGAGI (reference sequence). The CDR3 totals 12 residues. The V end lost 2 bases, the J end lost 8 bases, and 9 bases lay between the germline ends.